The clone carrying this T cell receptor (beta chain) has more than one count but fewer than ten. Its antigen is unidentified. The assay that was used to sequence DNA from cultured CD4+ T cells was the Oncomine TCR Beta short-read assay. Genomic DNA was taken out of cultured CD4+ T cells by extraction. TCRdb redid the calling of the PCR reads with MiXCR, one entry per CDR3 protein. The sample contains some 10,000 distinct CDR3 sequences, just over 55% of which appear only once. Germline trimming cut 3 bases from V and 8 bases from J; bases unmatched to any gene: 13. This CDR3 region has 15 residues. Germline values: CDR1 DFQATT, CDR2 SNEGSKA (reference sequence). The entry originates in a study of vaccination and CD4 T cells after COVID-19. About the research overall: A median of around 73 days (range 14 to 241) separated dose two from the taking of post-vaccine samples.

Documented treatment: roughly 10-day PBMC culture with coronavirus spike peptide pools or control peptides (ViraFEST assay). Sequences were obtained from CD4+ T cells from blood, cultured in vitro. The rearrangement uses TRBV20-1 and TRBJ1-2, with 9 bases identical to TRBD1. The TCR originated in a human donor who had recovered from COVID-19. The CDR3 DNA sequence: TGCAGTGCTAGCGATCCGGGACAGGGCTTACGAGGCTACACCTTC. This codes for CSASDPGQGLRGYTF.